This T cell receptor beta chain comes out of a study of OX40 agonist ivuxolimab in advanced cancers. Study-level background: Ivuxolimab, which targeted the costimulatory receptor OX40 (CD134), was an agonistic, fully human IgG2 monoclonal antibody. Intravenous ivuxolimab was administered to patients every 2 weeks at six dose levels: 0.01, 0.1, 0.3, 1.5, 3 and 10 mg/kg. Of the approximately 54 dose-escalation patients, hepatocellular carcinoma was present in 19, melanoma in approximately 15, renal cell carcinoma in 9 and head and neck cancer in 9. A male proportion of roughly 85% and a mean age of 60 years, ranging from 23 to 79, were recorded for the dose-escalation cohort. Prior anti-PD-1, anti-PD-L1 or anti-CTLA-4 therapy was permitted, and about two fifths of dose-escalation patients had received checkpoint inhibitors. Partial responses occurred in three dose-escalation patients: two with cutaneous melanoma and one with hepatocellular carcinoma. The purpose of peripheral TCRbeta sequencing was to test whether ivuxolimab changed TCR sequence diversity and led to clonal T-cell expansion. The monotherapy dose-escalation portion (N ≈ 57 patients) of the phase I ivuxolimab trial is reported in the paper.

To sequence the TCRbeta CDR3 region, genomic DNA was isolated from the sorted cells. The immunoSEQ Assay was used for sequencing of TCRbeta CDR3 regions. TCRdb's version of the immuneACCESS table is confined to in-frame rearrangements and falls short of the full clone set. An unresolved V gene accounts for under half of the shortfall where checked; the remainder is of unknown origin. This sample gives roughly 90,000 clones in total; 91% of them show up just once. The ten largest clonotypes hold about 8.7% of the sample. This clone has just a few counts. It lacks a known antigen. The input lacks base qualities; no much larger clone sits a single base away. Overall results and qualifications from the work: After ivuxolimab, expanded clones were on average more numerous among CD8+ T cells than among CD4+ T cells. Partial responders in the 0.1-3.0 mg/kg groups had among the lowest normalized peripheral clonal expansion, especially among CD8+ T cells. The antigen specificity of the clonally expanded peripheral T cells was not determined. Low levels of normalized T-cell clonal expansion were also seen in some nonresponding patients. At doses from 0.1 to 3.0 mg/kg, clonal expansion was seen in both CD4+ and CD8+ blood T cells between baseline and week 6.

Patients with autoimmune disease history or receiving systemic immunosuppression were excluded from the trial. In every dose cohort, peripheral blood was drawn for TCR sequencing at baseline, cycle 4 day 1, and cycle 7 day 1. Samples came from an open-label, multicenter, first-in-human phase I dose-escalation trial of ivuxolimab. Adults with locally advanced or metastatic melanoma, renal cell, hepatocellular, or head and neck squamous cell carcinoma were enrolled in the trial. Before TCR sequencing, CD4+ T cells and CD8+ T cells were sorted from peripheral blood as separate populations. This clonotype originated in an adult with an advanced solid tumor such as melanoma, head and neck, liver or kidney cancer. Sequencing used CD4+ or CD8+ T cells sorted from blood, obtained in a trial of the OX40 agonist ivuxolimab.

The CDR3 here reads CASSFRAGPAYEQYF. The bases read TGCGCCAGCAGCTTCCGGGCCGGACCCGCCTACGAGCAGTACTTC. The rearranged segments are TRBV5-1 and TRBJ2-7; the D gene is not confidently resolved. The germline V gene gives CDR1 as SGHRS and CDR2 as YFSETQ. V sheds 2 bases and J sheds 2 bases, leaving 14 bases between their ends. The CDR3 contains 15 residues, cysteine and phenylalanine counted. This entry keeps only the CDR3 DNA: 45 bases, framed from base 1.